The source of this TCR beta chain is a study of blood T cell repertoires in COVID-19. Study information: Samples of COVID-19 (acute and convalescent) were obtained from the United States, Italy and Spain.

The CDR3 has 15 residues. V was shortened by 5 bases and J by 3 bases, with 13 bases between the two germline ends. The germline gives CDR1 LNHDA, CDR2 SQIVND (reference sequence). In the authors' methods: It was from reference gene primer amplification that nucleated cell counts were estimated. Libraries were prepared by immunoSEQ multiplex PCR; TCRdb keeps only in-frame clonotypes and omits some of them. That table gives V, J and clone size, and the DNA gave D and trimming. The sample lists around 220,000 clones; about nine tenths were seen once. This chain connects TRBV19 to TRBJ1-4, with D possibly being TRBD1 (6 bases). The sequenced sample consisted of peripheral blood. This sequence originates from a man in his fifties or sixties with acute or convalescent COVID-19. The CDR3 coding sequence is TGTGCCAGTAGTGCCACGGACAGTGCTAATGAAAAACTGTTTTTT. It is translated as CASSATDSANEKLFF.